This TCR beta chain is drawn from a study of beta chain features in type 1 diabetes. The ends lost 6 bases at V and 7 bases at J; junction bases unmatched: 7. Germline V gene lookup returns CDR1 GTSNPN and CDR2 SVGIG (reference sequence). This CDR3 has 13 amino acids. Regarding this clone: What it binds is unknown.

Once sorted, every population was more than 95% pure. Overall study results and limits: A closer apparent resemblance between naive, central memory and Treg TCRB repertoires was seen in patients than in healthy donors. Equally in patients and controls, PCR might preferentially amplify shorter templates. Shortening that was moderate but significant affected the TCRB CDR3s of Type 1 diabetes patients in all four CD4+ subsets.

The authors reverse transcribed all of the isolated RNA, so sequencing captured expressed TCRB transcripts. Assay used: immunoSEQ multiplex PCR; TCRdb lists only in-frame clones, some missing. This table holds around 320,000 clones, 14% found once. The sequenced sample consisted of central memory CD4+ T cells from blood. This TCR derives from a man aged 25 to 45 in good health. V and J are TRBV30 and TRBJ1-4; 8 nucleotides line up with TRBD1. CDR3 coding DNA: TGTGCCTGTGACAGGGGCCGGGGTGAAAAACTGTTTTTT. Protein: CACDRGRGEKLFF. Variable domain in full (rest from reference TRBV30 and TRBJ1-4): SQTIHQWPATLVQPVGSPLSLECTVEGTSNPNLYWYRQAAGRGLQLLFYSVGIGQISSEVPQNLSASRPQDRQFILSSKKLLLSDSGFYLCACDRGRGEKLFFGSGTQLSVL.